Listed below are T cell receptor beta chains from one sample, sequenced in a study of control samples from healthy donors and cancer patients. Sequencing used immunoSEQ multiplex PCR; TCRdb keeps in-frame clones, though not all of them. The sample yields 100,000 to 150,000 clones, roughly 90% seen once. Sequenced input: PBMCs. These receptors were taken from a man aged 45-65 years with head and neck cancer. CDR3s include the opening cysteine and the closing phenylalanine or tryptophan. A D gene is named only where the DNA matches it firmly. Clone size is given for some rows only: seen once, a few or many times, or a class if the clone is expanded.

clone_size	v_call	j_call	d_call	cdr3_aa	cdr3_nt
NA	TRBV11-2	TRBJ2-7	TRBD1	CASSWGTGGIYEQYF	TGTGCCAGCAGCTGGGGGACAGGGGGCATATACGAGCAGTACTTC
NA	TRBV7-9	TRBJ1-1	NA	CASSRPPGAGNTEAFF	TGTGCCAGCAGCAGACCCCCGGGGGCTGGGAACACTGAAGCTTTCTTT
NA	TRBV19	TRBJ1-3	NA	CASSMENSGNTIYF	TGTGCCAGTAGTATGGAAAACTCTGGAAACACCATATATTTT
NA	TRBV5-5	TRBJ1-2	NA	CASSPGTGYGYTF	TGTGCCAGCAGCCCTGGGACCGGCTATGGCTACACCTTC
NA	TRBV2	TRBJ2-5	TRBD1	CASSPGTGWETQYF	TGTGCCAGCAGCCCCGGGACAGGGTGGGAGACCCAGTACTTC
NA	TRBV6-5	TRBJ2-7	TRBD1	CASSSVRTGMNEQYF	TGTGCCAGCAGCTCGGTGCGGACAGGGATGAACGAGCAGTACTTC
NA	TRBV29-1	TRBJ2-5	NA	CSALPFLGGQETQYF	TGCAGCGCTCTCCCGTTCCTTGGAGGTCAAGAGACCCAGTACTTC
NA	TRBV5-4	TRBJ1-6	NA	CASSDLGKANSPLHF	TGTGCCAGCAGCGACCTGGGGAAAGCAAATTCACCCCTCCACTTT
NA	TRBV6-5	TRBJ2-1	TRBD1	CASRNDRGFYNEQFF	TGTGCCAGCAGGAACGACAGGGGGTTCTACAATGAGCAGTTCTTC
NA	TRBV7-9	TRBJ2-5	NA	CASSHGPQETQYF	TGTGCCAGCAGCCACGGGCCCCAAGAGACCCAGTACTTC
NA	TRBV7-9	TRBJ2-1	NA	CASSLLRAGEQFF	TGTGCCAGCAGCTTACTCCGGGCCGGGGAGCAGTTCTTC
NA	TRBV6-6	TRBJ2-7	TRBD1	CASTNRDSAYEQYF	TGTGCCAGCACCAACCGGGACAGTGCCTACGAGCAGTACTTC
NA	TRBV28	TRBJ1-2	TRBD1	CASSLVGTGTTNYGYTF	TGTGCCAGCAGTTTAGTGGGGACAGGGACCACTAACTATGGCTACACCTTC
NA	TRBV7-2	TRBJ1-2	NA	CASSLRTQTPYGYTF	TGTGCCAGCAGCTTACGGACCCAGACCCCCTATGGCTACACCTTC
NA	TRBV10-3	TRBJ2-3	TRBD2	CAISGIAGLKADTQYF	TGTGCCATCAGTGGGATAGCGGGATTGAAGGCAGATACGCAGTATTTT
NA	TRBV7-9	TRBJ2-4	TRBD1	CASSFGQGINIQYF	TGTGCCAGCAGCTTTGGACAGGGGATAAACATTCAGTACTTC
NA	TRBV2	TRBJ2-3	NA	CALRPGGSIDTQYF	TGTGCATTAAGGCCCGGGGGCTCAATAGATACGCAGTATTTT
NA	TRBV27	TRBJ2-3	NA	CASSLARIDTARTDTQYF	TGTGCCAGCAGTTTAGCGCGAATCGACACTGCCCGCACAGATACGCAGTATTTT
NA	TRBV28	TRBJ2-5	NA	CASSHREAVQETQYF	TGTGCCAGCAGCCACCGGGAAGCCGTACAAGAGACCCAGTACTTC
NA	TRBV6-5	TRBJ2-5	TRBD2	CASVPSGRSQETQYF	TGTGCCAGCGTACCCAGCGGGAGGTCTCAAGAGACCCAGTACTTC
NA	TRBV27	TRBJ2-2	NA	CASSSTGRNTGELFF	TGTGCCAGCAGTTCTACAGGGCGGAACACCGGGGAGCTGTTTTTT
NA	TRBV7-9	TRBJ2-1	NA	CASSPGPMEFF	TGTGCCAGCAGCCCGGGCCCAATGGAGTTCTTC
NA	TRBV5-1	TRBJ1-2	NA	CASSLDVRADYGYTF	TGCGCCAGCAGCTTGGATGTCAGGGCTGACTATGGCTACACCTTC
once	TRBV11-3	TRBJ2-1	NA	CASSPTQGQHLYNEQFF	TGTGCCAGCAGCCCCACCCAGGGGCAGCACCTATACAATGAGCAGTTCTTC
NA	TRBV7-2	TRBJ2-1	NA	CASSPMHLLGNEQFF	TGTGCCAGCAGCCCTATGCACTTATTAGGCAATGAGCAGTTCTTC
NA	TRBV10-3	TRBJ1-1	NA	CAIGPQGPLNTEAFF	TGTGCCATCGGACCGCAGGGGCCCCTGAACACTGAAGCTTTCTTT
NA	TRBV5-1	TRBJ2-3	TRBD1	CASSLGVRGSWTDTQYF	TGCGCCAGCAGCTTGGGGGTCAGGGGGAGCTGGACAGATACGCAGTATTTT
NA	TRBV9	TRBJ1-5	TRBD1	CASSAGTVGNQPQHF	TGTGCCAGCAGCGCGGGGACAGTGGGCAATCAGCCCCAGCATTTT
NA	TRBV28	TRBJ2-1	NA	CASNAWEEQFF	TGTGCCAGCAACGCATGGGAGGAGCAGTTCTTC
NA	TRBV7-9	TRBJ2-7	TRBD1	CASSPRTGVPYEQYF	TGTGCCAGCAGCCCGCGGACAGGGGTCCCCTACGAGCAGTACTTC
NA	TRBV6-5	TRBJ1-6	NA	CASSYRGSSPLHF	TGTGCCAGCAGTTACCGTGGGTCTTCACCCCTCCACTTT
NA	TRBV5-5	TRBJ1-3	NA	CASSLHLNPSGNTIYF	TGTGCCAGCAGCCTCCATCTTAACCCCTCTGGAAACACCATATATTTT
NA	TRBV4-1	TRBJ2-3	NA	CASSQDNPEDTQYF	TGCGCCAGCAGCCAAGATAACCCAGAGGATACGCAGTATTTT
NA	TRBV7-6	TRBJ2-1	TRBD2	CASSSGTSLGEQFF	TGTGCCAGCAGCTCCGGGACTAGCTTGGGTGAGCAGTTCTTC
NA	TRBV5-1	TRBJ1-3	NA	CASSLGGTSRSGNTIYF	TGCGCCAGCAGCTTGGGGGGCACTTCCCGCTCTGGAAACACCATATATTTT
NA	TRBV24-1	TRBJ2-1	NA	CATSFTGGHYNEQFF	TGTGCCACCAGTTTCACCGGGGGCCACTACAATGAGCAGTTCTTC
NA	TRBV3-1/TRBV3-2	TRBJ1-5	NA	CASSQDRRAELSNQPQHF	TGTGCCAGCAGCCAAGATAGGAGGGCAGAGCTTAGCAATCAGCCCCAGCATTTT
NA	TRBV2	TRBJ2-1	TRBD1	CASSAGGTYNEQFF	TGTGCCAGCAGTGCAGGGGGCACCTACAATGAGCAGTTCTTC
NA	TRBV7-9	TRBJ2-1	TRBD2	CASSLQLAGNNEQFF	TGTGCCAGCAGCCTTCAACTAGCGGGAAATAATGAGCAGTTCTTC
NA	TRBV6-1	TRBJ2-7	NA	CASSDRAPSYEQYF	TGTGCCAGCAGTGACCGGGCCCCCTCCTACGAGCAGTACTTC
NA	TRBV5-1	TRBJ2-1	TRBD1	CASSPRQGPLSSYNEQFF	TGCGCCAGCAGCCCTCGACAGGGACCATTAAGCTCCTACAATGAGCAGTTCTTC
few	TRBV4-2	TRBJ2-7	TRBD2	CASSQVTPAGGASYEQYF	TGTGCCAGCAGCCAAGTAACCCCCGCGGGGGGCGCCTCCTACGAGCAGTACTTC
once	TRBV19	TRBJ2-7	NA	CASSDDGTLTTGQYF	TGTGCCAGTAGTGACGACGGGACCCTGACTACGGGGCAGTACTTC
NA	TRBV27	TRBJ1-1	NA	CASSSSITGARNTEAFF	TGTGCCAGCAGCTCTTCCATAACGGGCGCCCGCAACACTGAAGCTTTCTTT
NA	TRBV10-3	TRBJ1-5	TRBD1	CAITTDRDQPQHF	TGTGCCATCACCACTGACAGGGACCAGCCCCAGCATTTT
NA	TRBV5-1	TRBJ2-7	NA	CASSLDAYEQYF	TGCGCCAGCAGCTTGGACGCCTACGAGCAGTACTTC
NA	TRBV5-1	TRBJ1-1	NA	CASSLVAAGDTEAFF	TGCGCCAGCAGCTTGGTCGCGGCTGGGGACACTGAAGCTTTCTTT
NA	TRBV5-6	TRBJ2-2	TRBD2	CASSATSGSTGELFF	TGTGCCAGCAGCGCTACTAGCGGGAGTACCGGGGAGCTGTTTTTT
NA	TRBV9	TRBJ2-7	TRBD2	CASSVGASGGAPEQYF	TGTGCCAGCAGCGTAGGGGCTAGCGGGGGGGCGCCTGAGCAGTACTTC
NA	TRBV6-1	TRBJ2-3	NA	CASSEGGVGTDTQYF	TGTGCCAGCAGTGAAGGAGGGGTTGGCACAGATACGCAGTATTTT
NA	TRBV2	TRBJ1-3	TRBD1	CASRGQGGGNTIYF	TGTGCCAGCAGGGGACAGGGTGGAGGAAACACCATATATTTT
NA	TRBV10-1	TRBJ2-1	TRBD2	CASSPGLAGDGNEQFF	TGCGCCAGCAGTCCAGGACTAGCGGGAGATGGGAATGAGCAGTTCTTC
NA	TRBV6-5	TRBJ2-1	TRBD2	CASSRGGGVNNEQFF	TGTGCCAGCAGTCGCGGGGGGGGCGTGAACAATGAGCAGTTCTTC
NA	TRBV7-2	TRBJ1-1	NA	CASSPDLGMNTEAFF	TGTGCCAGCAGCCCGGACCTGGGGATGAACACTGAAGCTTTCTTT